In this sample, the clone carrying this T cell receptor beta chain turned up once. Its specificity is not known. The CDR3 contains 14 residues. Looked up from germline, CDR1 is SGHRS and CDR2 is YFSETQ. Trimming took off 2 bases at V and 7 bases at J, with 10 bases between the two ends. Clones were sequenced by immunoSEQ multiplex PCR, and TCRdb holds only the in-frame ones, with some missing. The sample carries 200,000 or so clones, over 80% recorded once. This sample stems from a study of T cell responses to AZD1222 COVID-19 vaccine. Whole-study context: Investigators merged groups given second doses at roughly 4 or roughly 12 weeks.

Broader study findings: As reported, nearly half of all spike-specific TCRs target variant regions that are unmutated. The study identified only five or six AZD1222 recipients as seropositive at baseline.

The sample here was peripheral blood, taken on day 0 of AZD1222 vaccination. This rearrangement joins TRBV5-1 to TRBJ1-6; D is uncertain. The receptor's source is an adult in good health. The CDR3 DNA reads TGCGCCAGCAGCTTTGAAAAACCAAATTCACCCCTCCACTTT. Protein sequence: CASSFEKPNSPLHF.